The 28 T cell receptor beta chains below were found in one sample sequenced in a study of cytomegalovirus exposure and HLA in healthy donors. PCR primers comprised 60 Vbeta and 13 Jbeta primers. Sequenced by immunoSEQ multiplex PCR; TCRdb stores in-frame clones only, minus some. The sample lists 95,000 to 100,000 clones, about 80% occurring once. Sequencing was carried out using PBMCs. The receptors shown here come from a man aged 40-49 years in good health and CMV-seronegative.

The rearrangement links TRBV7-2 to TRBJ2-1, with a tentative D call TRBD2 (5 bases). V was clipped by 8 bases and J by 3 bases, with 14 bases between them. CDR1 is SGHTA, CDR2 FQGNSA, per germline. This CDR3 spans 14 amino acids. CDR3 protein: CASVASQNYNEQFF. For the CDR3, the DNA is TGTGCCAGCGTAGCGAGCCAAAACTACAATGAGCAGTTCTTC.

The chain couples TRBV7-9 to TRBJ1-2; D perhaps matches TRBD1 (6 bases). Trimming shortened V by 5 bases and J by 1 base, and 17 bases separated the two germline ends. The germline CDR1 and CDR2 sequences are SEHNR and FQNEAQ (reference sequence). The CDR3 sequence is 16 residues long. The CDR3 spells CASSHQGQGINYGYTF. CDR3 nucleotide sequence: TGTGCCAGCAGCCACCAGGGGCAGGGAATTAACTATGGCTACACCTTC.

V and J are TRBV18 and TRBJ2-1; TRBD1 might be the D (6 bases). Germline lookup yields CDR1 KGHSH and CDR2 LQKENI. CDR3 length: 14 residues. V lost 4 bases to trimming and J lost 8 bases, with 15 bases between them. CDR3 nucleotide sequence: TGTGCCAGCTCACTATACCGGGACACCCATGAGCAGTTCTTC. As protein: CASSLYRDTHEQFF.

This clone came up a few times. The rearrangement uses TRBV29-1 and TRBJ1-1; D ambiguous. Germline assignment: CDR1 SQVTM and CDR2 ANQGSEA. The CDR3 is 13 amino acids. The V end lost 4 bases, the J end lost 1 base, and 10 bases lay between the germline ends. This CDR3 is CSVAKEWNTEAFF. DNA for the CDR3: TGCAGCGTTGCAAAGGAGTGGAACACTGAAGCTTTCTTT.

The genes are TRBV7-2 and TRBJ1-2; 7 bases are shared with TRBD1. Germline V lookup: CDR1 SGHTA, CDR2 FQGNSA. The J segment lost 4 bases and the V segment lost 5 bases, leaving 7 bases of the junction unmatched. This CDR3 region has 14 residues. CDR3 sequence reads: CASSPYRGSYGYTF. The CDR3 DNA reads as TGTGCCAGCAGCCCCTACAGGGGCAGCTATGGCTACACCTTC.

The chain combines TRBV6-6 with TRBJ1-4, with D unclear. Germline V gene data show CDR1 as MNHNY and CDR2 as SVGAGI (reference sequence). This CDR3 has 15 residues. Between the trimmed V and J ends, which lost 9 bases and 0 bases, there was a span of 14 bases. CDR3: CASSLDGSTNEKLFF. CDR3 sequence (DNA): TGTGCCAGTAGCCTCGACGGATCAACTAATGAAAAACTGTTTTTT.

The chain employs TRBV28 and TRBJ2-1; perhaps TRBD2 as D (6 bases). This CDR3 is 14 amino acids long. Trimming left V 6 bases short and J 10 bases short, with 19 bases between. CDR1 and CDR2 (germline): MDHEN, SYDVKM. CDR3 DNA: TGTGCCAGCAGGGATAGCGGAAGGGATCGAGAGCAGTTCTTC. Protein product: CASRDSGRDREQFF. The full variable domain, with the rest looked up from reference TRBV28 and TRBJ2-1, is DVKVTQSSRYLVKRTGEKVFLECVQDMDHENMFWYRQDPGLGLRLIYFSYDVKMKEKGDIPEGYSVSREKKERFSLILESASTNQTSMYLCASRDSGRDREQFFGPGTRLTVL.

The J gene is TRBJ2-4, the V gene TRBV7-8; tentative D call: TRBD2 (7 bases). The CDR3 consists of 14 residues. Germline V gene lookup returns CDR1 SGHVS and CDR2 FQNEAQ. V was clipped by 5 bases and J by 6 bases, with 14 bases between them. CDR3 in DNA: TGTGCCAGCAGCAAGCGGGACACTCCAAACATTCAGTACTTC. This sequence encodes CASSKRDTPNIQYF. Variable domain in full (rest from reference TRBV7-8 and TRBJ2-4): GAGVSQSPRYKVAKRGQDVALRCDPISGHVSLFWYQQALGQGPEFLTYFQNEAQLDKSGLPSDRFFAERPEGSVSTLKIQRTQQEDSAVYLCASSKRDTPNIQYFGAGTRLSVL.

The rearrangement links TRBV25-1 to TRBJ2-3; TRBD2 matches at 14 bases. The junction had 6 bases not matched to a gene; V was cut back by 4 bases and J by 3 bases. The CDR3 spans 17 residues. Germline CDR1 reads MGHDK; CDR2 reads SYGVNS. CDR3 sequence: CASSALGLAGETDTQYF. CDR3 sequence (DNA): TGTGCCAGCAGTGCCTTGGGACTAGCGGGAGAAACAGATACGCAGTATTTT.

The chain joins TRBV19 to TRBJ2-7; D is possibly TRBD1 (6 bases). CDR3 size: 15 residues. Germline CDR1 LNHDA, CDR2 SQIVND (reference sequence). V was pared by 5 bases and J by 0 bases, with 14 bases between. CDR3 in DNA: TGTGCCAGTAGTCCTATCCTGGACAGCTCCTACGAGCAGTACTTC. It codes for CASSPILDSSYEQYF.

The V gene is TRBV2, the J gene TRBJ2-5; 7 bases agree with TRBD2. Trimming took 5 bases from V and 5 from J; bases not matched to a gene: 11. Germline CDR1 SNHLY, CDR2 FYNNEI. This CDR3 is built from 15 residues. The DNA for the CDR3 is TGTGCCAGCAGTCCCGATAGCGGGTCTTTTGAGACCCAGTACTTC. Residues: CASSPDSGSFETQYF.

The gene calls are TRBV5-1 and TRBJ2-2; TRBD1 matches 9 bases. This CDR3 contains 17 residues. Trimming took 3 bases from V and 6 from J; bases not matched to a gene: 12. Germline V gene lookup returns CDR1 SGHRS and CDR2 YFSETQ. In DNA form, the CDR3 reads TGCGCCAGCAGCTGGGACAGGGCCCAAGTGGACTCCGGGGAGCTGTTTTTT. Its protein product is CASSWDRAQVDSGELFF.

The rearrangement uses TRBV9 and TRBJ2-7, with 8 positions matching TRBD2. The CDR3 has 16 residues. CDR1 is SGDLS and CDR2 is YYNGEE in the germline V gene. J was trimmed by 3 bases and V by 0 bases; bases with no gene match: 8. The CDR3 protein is CASSVGAGGGNYEQYF. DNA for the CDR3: TGTGCCAGCAGCGTAGGGGCAGGCGGGGGGAACTACGAGCAGTACTTC.

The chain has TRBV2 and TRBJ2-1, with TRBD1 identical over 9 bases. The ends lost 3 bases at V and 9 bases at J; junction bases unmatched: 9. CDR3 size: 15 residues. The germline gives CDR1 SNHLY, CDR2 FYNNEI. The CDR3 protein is CASSDFRTGVSEQFF. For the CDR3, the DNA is TGTGCCAGCAGTGACTTCCGGACAGGGGTTTCTGAGCAGTTCTTC.

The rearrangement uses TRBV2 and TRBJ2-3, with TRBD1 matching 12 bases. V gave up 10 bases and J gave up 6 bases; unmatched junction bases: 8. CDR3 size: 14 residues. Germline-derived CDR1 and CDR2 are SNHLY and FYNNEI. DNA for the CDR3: TGTGCCACCCGGGACAGGGGGCTTTTGGATACGCAGTATTTT. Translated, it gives CATRDRGLLDTQYF.

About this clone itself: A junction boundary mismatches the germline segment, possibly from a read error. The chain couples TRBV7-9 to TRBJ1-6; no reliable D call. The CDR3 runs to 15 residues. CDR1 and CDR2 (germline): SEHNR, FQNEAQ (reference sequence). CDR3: CSSSLAGPGNSPLHF. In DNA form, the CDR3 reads TGTTCCAGCAGCTTAGCTGGGCCTGGGAATTCACCCCTCCACTTT.

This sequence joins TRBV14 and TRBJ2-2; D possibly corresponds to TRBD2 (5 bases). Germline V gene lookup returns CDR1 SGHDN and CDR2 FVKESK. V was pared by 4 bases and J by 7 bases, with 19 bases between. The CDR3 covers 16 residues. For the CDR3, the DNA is TGTGCCAGCAGCCCTATTGGGCTAACGGGAATCGGGGAGCTGTTTTTT. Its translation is CASSPIGLTGIGELFF. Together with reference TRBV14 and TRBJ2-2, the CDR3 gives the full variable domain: EAGVTQFPSHSVIEKGQTVTLRCDPISGHDNLYWYRRVMGKEIKFLLHFVKESKQDESGMPNNRFLAERTGGTYSTLKVQPAELEDSGVYFCASSPIGLTGIGELFFGEGSRLTVL.

In nucleotides, the CDR3 is TGTGCCAGCAGTTTACGGACAGGGTACAATGAAAAACTGTTTTTT. It translates to CASSLRTGYNEKLFF. This chain uses TRBV28 with TRBJ1-4; 8 bases match TRBD1. The germline V gene encodes CDR1 MDHEN and CDR2 SYDVKM. V trimming: 2 bases; J trimming: 5 bases; junction bases outside the gene matches: 4. CDR3 size: 15 residues.

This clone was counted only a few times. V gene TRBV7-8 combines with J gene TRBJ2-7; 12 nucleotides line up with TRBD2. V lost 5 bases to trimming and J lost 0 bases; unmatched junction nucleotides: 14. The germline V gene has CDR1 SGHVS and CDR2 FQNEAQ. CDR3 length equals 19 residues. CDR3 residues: CASSAALAGGPSFSYEQYF. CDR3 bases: TGTGCCAGCAGCGCCGCGCTAGCGGGAGGGCCCTCCTTCTCCTACGAGCAGTACTTC.

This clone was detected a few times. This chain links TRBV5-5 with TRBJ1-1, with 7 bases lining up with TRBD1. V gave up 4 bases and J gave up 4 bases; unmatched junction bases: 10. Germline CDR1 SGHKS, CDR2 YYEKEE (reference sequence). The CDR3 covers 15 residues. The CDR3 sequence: CASSLRQGLSTEAFF. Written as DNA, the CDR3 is TGTGCCAGCAGCCTAAGACAGGGCCTGAGCACTGAAGCTTTCTTT.

This chain's CDR3 is CASSSHEYLMNTEAFF. The CDR3 region has the DNA TGTGCCAGCAGCTCACACGAATATCTTATGAACACTGAAGCTTTCTTT. V gene TRBV5-6 combines with J gene TRBJ1-1; D not certain. Deletions cut 3 bases from V and 0 bases from J, with 15 bases between. Germline-derived CDR1 and CDR2 are SGHDT and YYEEEE. This CDR3 region has 16 residues.

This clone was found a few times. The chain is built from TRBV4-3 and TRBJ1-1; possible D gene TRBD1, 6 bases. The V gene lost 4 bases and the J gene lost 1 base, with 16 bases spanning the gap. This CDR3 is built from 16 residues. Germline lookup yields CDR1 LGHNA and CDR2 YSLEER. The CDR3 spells CASSPKSGVPNTEAFF. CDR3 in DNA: TGCGCCAGCAGCCCAAAATCAGGGGTCCCGAACACTGAAGCTTTCTTT.

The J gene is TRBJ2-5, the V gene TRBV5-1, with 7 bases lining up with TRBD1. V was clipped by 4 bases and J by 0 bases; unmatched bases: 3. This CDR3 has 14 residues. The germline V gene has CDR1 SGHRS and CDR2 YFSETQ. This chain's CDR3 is CASSIGTDQETQYF. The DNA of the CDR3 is TGCGCCAGCAGCATAGGGACAGACCAAGAGACCCAGTACTTC.

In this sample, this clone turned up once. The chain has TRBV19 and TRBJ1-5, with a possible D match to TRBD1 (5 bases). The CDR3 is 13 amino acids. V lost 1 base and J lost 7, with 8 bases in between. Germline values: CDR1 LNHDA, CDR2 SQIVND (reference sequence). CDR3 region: CASSIGGYQPQHF. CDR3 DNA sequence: TGTGCCAGTAGTATAGGGGGCTACCAGCCCCAGCATTTT.

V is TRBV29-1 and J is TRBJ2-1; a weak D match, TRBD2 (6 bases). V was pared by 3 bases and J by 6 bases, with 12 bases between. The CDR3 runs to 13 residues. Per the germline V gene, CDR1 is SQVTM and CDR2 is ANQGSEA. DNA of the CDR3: TGCAGCGTTGAGGGGCAGGGAGGCAATGAGCAGTTCTTC. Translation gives CSVEGQGGNEQFF.

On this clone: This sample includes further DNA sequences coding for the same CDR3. The CDR3 region is CASHRVGYGYTF. The CDR3 nucleotides are TGTGCCTCCCACAGGGTGGGCTATGGCTACACCTTC. The chain employs TRBV7-2 and TRBJ1-2, with D perhaps matching TRBD1 (6 bases). Looked up from germline, CDR1 is SGHTA and CDR2 is FQGNSA. Deletions cut 11 bases from V and 4 bases from J, with 14 bases between. The CDR3 loop spans 12 amino acids.

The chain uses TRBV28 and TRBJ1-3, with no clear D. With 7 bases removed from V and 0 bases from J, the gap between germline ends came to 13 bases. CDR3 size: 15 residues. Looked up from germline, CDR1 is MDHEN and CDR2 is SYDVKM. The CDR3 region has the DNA TGTGCCAGCACCGCCGTTGGCGGCTCTGGAAACACCATATATTTT. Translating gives CASTAVGGSGNTIYF.

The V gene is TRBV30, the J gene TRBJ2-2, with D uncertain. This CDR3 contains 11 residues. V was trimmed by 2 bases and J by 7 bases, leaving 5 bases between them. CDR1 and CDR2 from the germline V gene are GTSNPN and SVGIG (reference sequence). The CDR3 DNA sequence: TGTGCCTGGAGTTCCGGCGGGGAGCTGTTTTTT. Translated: CAWSSGGELFF.